This T cell receptor (beta chain) is drawn from a study of T cell changes during pregnancy in multiple sclerosis. Measured with immunoSEQ multiplex PCR; TCRdb has only the in-frame clones, and not every one. The data show about 40,000 clones, roughly 90% seen once. V lost 0 bases, J lost 10 bases, and 10 bases stayed unmatched. This CDR3 is 16 amino acids long. The germline V gene encodes CDR1 ENHRY and CDR2 SYGVKD. The clonotype comes from a female donor with multiple sclerosis, enrolled in a pregnancy study. The sample consisted of CD8+ T cells from peripheral blood mononuclear cells, taken in the first trimester of pregnancy. The chain carries TRBV10-3 and TRBJ2-1; 9 bases line up with TRBD2. CDR3: CAISESGGGALEEQFF. As DNA, the CDR3 is TGTGCCATCAGTGAGTCCGGCGGGGGGGCCCTTGAAGAGCAGTTCTTC.